This T cell receptor (beta chain) was obtained from a study of CD8 T cells in Susac syndrome. Of note for this clonotype: Its specificity is not known.

With random hexamers, 0.5 to 1 ug RNA was reverse transcribed. Across 54 Vbeta and 13 Jbeta, immunoSEQ multiplex PCR amplified TCR beta CDR3. TCRdb processed the immunoSEQ multiplex PCR reads anew with MiXCR; each CDR3 protein has one entry. Of around 150,000 distinct CDR3 sequences listed, around 93% were seen once; the top ten hold more than 0.11%. Findings of the study overall: The TCR sequencing and HLA analysis in the study involved a relatively small number of individuals, as the study acknowledged.

TCR beta was sequenced from blood CD8+ and CD4+ T cells. Negative isolation yielded CD8+ and CD4+ T cells; FACS enriched TEMRA cells. V lost 6 bases and J lost 0, with 15 bases in between. This CDR3 has 14 residues. CDR1 is SQVTM, CDR2 ANQGSEA, per germline. The sample consisted of CD4+ T cells from PBMCs. The rearrangement uses TRBV29-1 and TRBJ2-7, with D possibly TRBD2 on 6 matching bases. The sequence came from a human donor in good health. The CDR3 region is CSVATSFSSYEQYF. Written as DNA, the CDR3 is TGCAGCGTCGCAACTAGCTTTAGCTCCTACGAGCAGTACTTC.